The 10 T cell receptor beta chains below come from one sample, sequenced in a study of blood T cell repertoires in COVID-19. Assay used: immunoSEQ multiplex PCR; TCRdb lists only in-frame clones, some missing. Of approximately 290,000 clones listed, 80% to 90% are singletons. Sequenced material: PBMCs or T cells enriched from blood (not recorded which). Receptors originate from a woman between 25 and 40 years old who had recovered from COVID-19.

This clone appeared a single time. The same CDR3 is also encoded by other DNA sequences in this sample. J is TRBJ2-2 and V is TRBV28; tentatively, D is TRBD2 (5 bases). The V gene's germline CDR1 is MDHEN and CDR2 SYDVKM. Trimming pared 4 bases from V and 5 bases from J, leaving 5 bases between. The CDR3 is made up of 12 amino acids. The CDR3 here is CASSSGTGELFF. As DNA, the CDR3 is TGTGCCAGCAGTTCGGGGACCGGGGAGCTGTTTTTT.

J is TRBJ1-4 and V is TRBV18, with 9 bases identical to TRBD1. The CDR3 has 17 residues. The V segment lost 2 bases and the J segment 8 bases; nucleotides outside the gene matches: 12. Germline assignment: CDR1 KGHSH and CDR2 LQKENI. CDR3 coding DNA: TGTGCCAGCTCACCATCCGTCCCGGGACAGGGTTTGGAAAAACTGTTTTTT. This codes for CASSPSVPGQGLEKLFF. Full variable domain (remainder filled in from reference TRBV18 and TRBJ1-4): NAGVMQNPRHLVRRRGQEARLRCSPMKGHSHVYWYRQLPEEGLKFMVYLQKENIIDESGMPKERFSAEFPKEGPSILRIQQVVRGDSAAYFCASSPSVPGQGLEKLFFGSGTQLSVL.

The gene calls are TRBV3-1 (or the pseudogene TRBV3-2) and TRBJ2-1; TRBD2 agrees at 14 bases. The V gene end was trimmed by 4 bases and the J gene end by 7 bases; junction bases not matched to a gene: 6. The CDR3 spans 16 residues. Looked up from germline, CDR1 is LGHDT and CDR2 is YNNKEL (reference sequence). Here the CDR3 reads CASSLGTSGSGNEQFF. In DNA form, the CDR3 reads TGTGCCAGCAGCCTGGGGACTAGCGGGAGTGGGAATGAGCAGTTCTTC.

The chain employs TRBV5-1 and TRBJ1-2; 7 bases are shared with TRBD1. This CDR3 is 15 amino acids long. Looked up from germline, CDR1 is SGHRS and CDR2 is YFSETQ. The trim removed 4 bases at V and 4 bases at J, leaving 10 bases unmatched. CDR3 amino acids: CASSLDRVGSYGYTF. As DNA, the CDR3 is TGCGCCAGCAGCCTCGACAGGGTTGGGAGCTATGGCTACACCTTC. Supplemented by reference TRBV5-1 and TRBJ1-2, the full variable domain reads KAGVTQTPRYLIKTRGQQVTLSCSPISGHRSVSWYQQTPGQGLQFLFEYFSETQRNKGNFPGRFSGRQFSNSRSEMNVSTLELGDSALYLCASSLDRVGSYGYTFGSGTRLTVV.

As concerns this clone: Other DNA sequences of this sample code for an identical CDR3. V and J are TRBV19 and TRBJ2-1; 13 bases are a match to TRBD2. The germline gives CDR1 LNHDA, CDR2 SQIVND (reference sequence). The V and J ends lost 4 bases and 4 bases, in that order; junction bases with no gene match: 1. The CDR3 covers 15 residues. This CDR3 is CASSTLAGGYNEQFF. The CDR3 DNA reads TGTGCCAGTAGTACACTAGCGGGAGGGTACAATGAGCAGTTCTTC.

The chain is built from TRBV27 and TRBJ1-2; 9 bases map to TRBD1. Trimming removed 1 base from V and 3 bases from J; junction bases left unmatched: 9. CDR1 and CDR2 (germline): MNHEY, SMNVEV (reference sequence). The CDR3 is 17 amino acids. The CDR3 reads CASSLFSTGGPYYGYTF. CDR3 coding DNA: TGTGCCAGCAGTTTATTCAGCACAGGGGGCCCATACTATGGCTACACCTTC.

This chain's CDR3 is CASSNRRQGNTEAFF. As DNA, the CDR3 is TGTGCCAGCAGCAACCGTCGACAGGGGAACACTGAAGCTTTCTTT. This chain connects TRBV9 to TRBJ1-1; 7 bases fit TRBD1. Germline CDR1 reads SGDLS; CDR2 reads YYNGEE. There are 15 residues in the CDR3. V was clipped by 4 bases and J by 1 base; unmatched bases: 7.

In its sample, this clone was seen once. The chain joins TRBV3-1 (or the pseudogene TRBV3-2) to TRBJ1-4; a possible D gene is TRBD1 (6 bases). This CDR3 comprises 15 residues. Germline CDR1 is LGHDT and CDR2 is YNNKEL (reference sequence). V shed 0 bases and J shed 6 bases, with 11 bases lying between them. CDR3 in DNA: TGTGCCAGCAGCCAAGATCTGGGGGCGGATGAAAAACTGTTTTTT. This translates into CASSQDLGADEKLFF.

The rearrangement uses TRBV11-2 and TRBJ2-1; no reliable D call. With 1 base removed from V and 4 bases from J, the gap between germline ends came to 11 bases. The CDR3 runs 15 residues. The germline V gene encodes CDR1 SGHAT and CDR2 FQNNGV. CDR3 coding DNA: TGTGCCAGCAGCTTAGGTCGTAATCGGTACAATGAGCAGTTCTTC. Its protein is CASSLGRNRYNEQFF.

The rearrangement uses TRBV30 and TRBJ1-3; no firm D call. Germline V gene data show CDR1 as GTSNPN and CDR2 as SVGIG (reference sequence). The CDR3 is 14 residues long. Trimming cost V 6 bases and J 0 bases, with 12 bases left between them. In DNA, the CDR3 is TGTGCCTGTTCCCGGGAGGGCTCTGGAAACACCATATATTTT. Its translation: CACSREGSGNTIYF.